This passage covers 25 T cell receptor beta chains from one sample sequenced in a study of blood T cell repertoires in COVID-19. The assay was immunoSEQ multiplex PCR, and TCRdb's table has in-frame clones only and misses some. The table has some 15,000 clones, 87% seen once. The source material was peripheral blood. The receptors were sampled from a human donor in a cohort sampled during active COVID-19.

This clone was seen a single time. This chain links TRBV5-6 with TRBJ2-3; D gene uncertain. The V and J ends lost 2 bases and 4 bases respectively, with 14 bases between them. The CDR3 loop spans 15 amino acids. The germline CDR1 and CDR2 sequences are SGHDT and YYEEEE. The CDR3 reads CASSFSVYPSDTQYF. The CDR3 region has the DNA TGTGCCAGCAGCTTCTCAGTATACCCTTCAGATACGCAGTATTTT.

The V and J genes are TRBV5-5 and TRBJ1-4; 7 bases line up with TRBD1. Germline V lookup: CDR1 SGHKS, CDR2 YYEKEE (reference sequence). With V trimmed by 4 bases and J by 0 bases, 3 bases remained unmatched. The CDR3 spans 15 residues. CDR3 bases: TGTGCCAGCAGCCCGGGACAGACAACTAATGAAAAACTGTTTTTT. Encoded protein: CASSPGQTTNEKLFF. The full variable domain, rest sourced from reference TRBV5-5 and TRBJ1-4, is DAGVTQSPTHLIKTRGQQVTLRCSPISGHKSVSWYQQVLGQGPQFIFQYYEKEERGRGNFPDRFSARQFPNYSSELNVNALLLGDSALYLCASSPGQTTNEKLFFGSGTQLSVL.

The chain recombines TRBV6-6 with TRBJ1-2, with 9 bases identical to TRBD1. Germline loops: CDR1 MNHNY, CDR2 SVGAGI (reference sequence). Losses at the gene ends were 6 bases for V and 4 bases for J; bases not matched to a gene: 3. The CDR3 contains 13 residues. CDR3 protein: CASRLQGAYGYTF. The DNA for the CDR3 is TGTGCCAGCAGATTACAGGGGGCCTATGGCTACACCTTC.

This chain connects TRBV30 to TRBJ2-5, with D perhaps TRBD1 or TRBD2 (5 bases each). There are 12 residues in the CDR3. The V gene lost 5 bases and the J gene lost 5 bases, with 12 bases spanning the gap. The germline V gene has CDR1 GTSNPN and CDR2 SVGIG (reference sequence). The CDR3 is CAWDSGGETQYF. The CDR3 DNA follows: TGTGCCTGGGACAGTGGCGGGGAGACCCAGTACTTC.

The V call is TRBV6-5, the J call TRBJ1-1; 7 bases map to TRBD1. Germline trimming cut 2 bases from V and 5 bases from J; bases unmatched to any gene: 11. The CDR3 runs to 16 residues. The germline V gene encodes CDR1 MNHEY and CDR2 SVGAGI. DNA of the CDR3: TGTGCCAGCAGTTACAGAAGGGGGCGGCCGGGAACTGAAGCTTTCTTT. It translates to CASSYRRGRPGTEAFF.

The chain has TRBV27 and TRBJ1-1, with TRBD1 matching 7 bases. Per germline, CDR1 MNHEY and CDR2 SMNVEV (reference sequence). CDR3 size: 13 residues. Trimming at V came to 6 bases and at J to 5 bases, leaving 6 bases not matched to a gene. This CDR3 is CASSWGQLTEAFF. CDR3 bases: TGTGCCAGCAGCTGGGGACAGCTAACTGAAGCTTTCTTT.

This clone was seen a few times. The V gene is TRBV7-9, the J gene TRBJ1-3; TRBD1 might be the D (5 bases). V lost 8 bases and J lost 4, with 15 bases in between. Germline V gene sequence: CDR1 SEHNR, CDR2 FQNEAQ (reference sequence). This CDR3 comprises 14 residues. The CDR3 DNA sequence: TGTGCCAGCGGAAACCGGGGGTCAGGAAACACCATATATTTT. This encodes CASGNRGSGNTIYF.

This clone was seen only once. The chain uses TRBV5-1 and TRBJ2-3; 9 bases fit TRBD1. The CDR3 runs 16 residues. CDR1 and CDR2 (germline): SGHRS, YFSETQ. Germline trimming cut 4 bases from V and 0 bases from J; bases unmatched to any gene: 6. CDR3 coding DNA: TGCGCCAGCAGCGCTTGGGGACAGGGTAGCACAGATACGCAGTATTTT. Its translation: CASSAWGQGSTDTQYF.

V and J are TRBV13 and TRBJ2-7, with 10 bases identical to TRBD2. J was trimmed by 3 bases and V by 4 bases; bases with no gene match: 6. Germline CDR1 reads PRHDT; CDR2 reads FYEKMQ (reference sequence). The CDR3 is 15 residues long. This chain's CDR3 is CASSSISGGLYEQYF. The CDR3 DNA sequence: TGTGCCAGCAGCTCGATTAGCGGGGGGCTCTACGAGCAGTACTTC.

The CDR3 nucleotides read TGTGCCAGCAGGACAGGGGCGAATTCACCCCTCCACTTT. Translation: CASRTGANSPLHF. The gene calls are TRBV6-5 and TRBJ1-6; 8 nucleotides agree with TRBD1. Trimming took 6 bases from V and 7 from J; bases not matched to a gene: 2. Per germline, CDR1 MNHEY and CDR2 SVGAGI. This CDR3 contains 13 residues.

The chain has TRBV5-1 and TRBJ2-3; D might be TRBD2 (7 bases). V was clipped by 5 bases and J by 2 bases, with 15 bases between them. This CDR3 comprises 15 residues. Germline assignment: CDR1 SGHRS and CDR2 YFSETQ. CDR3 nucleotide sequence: TGCGCCAGCAGAGGGAGGGGGAGCCCCACAGATACGCAGTATTTT. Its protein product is CASRGRGSPTDTQYF.

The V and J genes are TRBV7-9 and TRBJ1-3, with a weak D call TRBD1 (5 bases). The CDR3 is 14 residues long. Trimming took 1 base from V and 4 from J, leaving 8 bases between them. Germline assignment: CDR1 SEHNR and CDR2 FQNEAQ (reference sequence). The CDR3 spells CASSLGQQGNTIYF. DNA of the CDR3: TGTGCCAGCAGCTTAGGACAGCAAGGAAACACCATATATTTT.

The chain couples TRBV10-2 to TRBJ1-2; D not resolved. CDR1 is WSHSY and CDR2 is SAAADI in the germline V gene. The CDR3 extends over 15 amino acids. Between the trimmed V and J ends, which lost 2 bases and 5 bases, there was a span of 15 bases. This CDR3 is CASSENPVTLYGYTF. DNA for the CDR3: TGCGCCAGCAGTGAGAACCCAGTCACCCTTTATGGCTACACCTTC.

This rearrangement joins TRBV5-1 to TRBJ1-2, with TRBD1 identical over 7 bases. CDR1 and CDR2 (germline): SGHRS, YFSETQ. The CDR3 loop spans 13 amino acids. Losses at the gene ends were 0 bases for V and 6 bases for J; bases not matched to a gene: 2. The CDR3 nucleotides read TGCGCCAGCAGCTTGGTTGGGACAGATGGCTACACCTTC. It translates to CASSLVGTDGYTF.

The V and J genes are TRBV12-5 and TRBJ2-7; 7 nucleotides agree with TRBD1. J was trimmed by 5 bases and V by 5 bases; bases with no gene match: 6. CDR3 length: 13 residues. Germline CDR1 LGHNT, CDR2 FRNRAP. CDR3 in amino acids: CASGDDRADEQYF. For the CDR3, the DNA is TGTGCTAGTGGTGACGACAGGGCAGACGAGCAGTACTTC.

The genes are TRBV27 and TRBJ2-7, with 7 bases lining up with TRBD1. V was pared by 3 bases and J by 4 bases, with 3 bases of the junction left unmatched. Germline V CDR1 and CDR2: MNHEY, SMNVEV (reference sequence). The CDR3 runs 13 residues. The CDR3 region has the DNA TGTGCCAGCAGTTTCTGGGACAGTTACGAGCAGTACTTC. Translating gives CASSFWDSYEQYF.

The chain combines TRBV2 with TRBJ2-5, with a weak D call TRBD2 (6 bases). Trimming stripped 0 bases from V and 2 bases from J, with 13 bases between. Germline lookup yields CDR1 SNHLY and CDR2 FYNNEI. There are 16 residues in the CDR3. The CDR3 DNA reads TGTGCCAGCAGTGAAGCTTGGGGGACTCCTCAAGAGACCCAGTACTTC. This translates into CASSEAWGTPQETQYF.

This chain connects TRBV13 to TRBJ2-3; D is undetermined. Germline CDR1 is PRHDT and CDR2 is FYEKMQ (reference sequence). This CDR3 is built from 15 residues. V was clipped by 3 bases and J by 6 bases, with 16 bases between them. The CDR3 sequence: CASSFPQASRDTQYF. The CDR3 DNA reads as TGTGCCAGCAGCTTTCCCCAGGCAAGCCGGGATACGCAGTATTTT.

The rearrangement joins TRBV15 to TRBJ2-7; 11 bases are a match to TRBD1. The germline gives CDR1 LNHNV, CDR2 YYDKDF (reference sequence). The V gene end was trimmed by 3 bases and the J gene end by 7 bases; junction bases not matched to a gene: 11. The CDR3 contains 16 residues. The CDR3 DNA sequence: TGTGCCACCAGCAGGGTTGCCGGGACAGGGGGGAGGGAGCAGTACTTC. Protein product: CATSRVAGTGGREQYF.

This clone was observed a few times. DNA for the CDR3: TGTGCCAGCAGCCAGGAGGGACTGGGCTCCTACGAGCAGTACTTC. Encoded protein: CASSQEGLGSYEQYF. This chain joins TRBV3-1 (or the pseudogene TRBV3-2) and TRBJ2-7, with a possible D match to TRBD2 (6 bases). From germline, CDR1 is LGHDT and CDR2 YNNKEL (reference sequence). This CDR3 has 15 amino acids. Trimming stripped 3 bases from V and 0 bases from J, with 12 bases between.

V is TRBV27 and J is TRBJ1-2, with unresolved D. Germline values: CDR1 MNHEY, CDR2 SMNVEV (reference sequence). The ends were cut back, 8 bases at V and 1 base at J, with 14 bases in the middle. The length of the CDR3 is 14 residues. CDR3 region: CASASLASNYGYTF. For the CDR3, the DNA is TGTGCCAGCGCTTCCCTCGCCAGTAACTATGGCTACACCTTC.

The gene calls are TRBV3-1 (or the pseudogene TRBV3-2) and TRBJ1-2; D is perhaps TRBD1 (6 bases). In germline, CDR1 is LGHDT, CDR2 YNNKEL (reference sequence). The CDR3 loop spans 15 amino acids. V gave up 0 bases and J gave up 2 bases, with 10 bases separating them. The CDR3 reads CASSQETGTNYGYTF. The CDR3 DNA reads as TGTGCCAGCAGCCAAGAGACAGGAACAAACTATGGCTACACCTTC.

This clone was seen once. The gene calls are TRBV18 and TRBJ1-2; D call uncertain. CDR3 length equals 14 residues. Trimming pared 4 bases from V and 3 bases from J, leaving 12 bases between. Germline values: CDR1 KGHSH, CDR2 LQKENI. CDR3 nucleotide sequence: TGTGCCAGCTCACTTGATTTAGTTGACTATGGCTACACCTTC. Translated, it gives CASSLDLVDYGYTF. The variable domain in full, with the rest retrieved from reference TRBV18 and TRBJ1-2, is NAGVMQNPRHLVRRRGQEARLRCSPMKGHSHVYWYRQLPEEGLKFMVYLQKENIIDESGMPKERFSAEFPKEGPSILRIQQVVRGDSAAYFCASSLDLVDYGYTFGSGTRLTVV.

DNA of the CDR3: TGTGCCAGCAGCTCCGGCGGCGCGCCCTCCTACGAGCAGTACTTC. Its translation is CASSSGGAPSYEQYF. The J gene is TRBJ2-7, the V gene TRBV7-2; unclear D gene. CDR3 length: 15 residues. CDR1 is SGHTA and CDR2 is FQGNSA in the germline V gene. V lost 4 bases, J lost 0 bases, and 13 bases lay in between.

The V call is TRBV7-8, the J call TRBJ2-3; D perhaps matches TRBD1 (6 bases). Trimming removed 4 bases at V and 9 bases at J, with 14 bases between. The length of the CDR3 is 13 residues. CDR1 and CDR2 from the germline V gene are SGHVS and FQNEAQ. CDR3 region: CASSSRGGVTQYF. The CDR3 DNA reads TGTGCCAGCAGCTCCAGGGGTGGGGTAACGCAGTATTTT. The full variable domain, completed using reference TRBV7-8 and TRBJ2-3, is GAGVSQSPRYKVAKRGQDVALRCDPISGHVSLFWYQQALGQGPEFLTYFQNEAQLDKSGLPSDRFFAERPEGSVSTLKIQRTQQEDSAVYLCASSSRGGVTQYFGPGTRLTVL.